This T cell receptor (beta chain) was captured in a study of blood T cell repertoires in COVID-19. On the study more broadly: Sources were T cells, B-cell-depleted T cells, or PBMCs; the material itself was cDNA or gDNA.

The CDR3 sequence is 15 residues long. In germline, CDR1 is SNHLY, CDR2 FYNNEI. The ends lost 11 bases at V and 7 bases at J; junction bases unmatched: 9. Methods used by the authors: Reference gene primer amplification gave estimated nucleated cell counts. The assay was immunoSEQ multiplex PCR, and TCRdb's table has in-frame clones only and misses some. D and trimming were read from the DNA, whereas the V and J calls and clone size are those reported in that table. The sample contains approximately 49,000 clones, approximately 87% of which appear only once. The chain links TRBV2 to TRBJ2-2, with 14 bases lining up with TRBD2. Material: peripheral blood. This receptor was taken from a man between 50 and 59 years old with acute or convalescent COVID-19. In DNA, the CDR3 is TGTGCCCGAACCGGGACTAGCGGGAGAGACGGGGAGCTGTTTTTT. Residues: CARTGTSGRDGELFF. The variable domain in full, with the rest retrieved from reference TRBV2 and TRBJ2-2, is EPEVTQTPSHQVTQMGQEVILRCVPISNHLYFYWYRQILGQKVEFLVSFYNNEISEKSEIFDDQFSVERPDGSNFTLKIRSTKLEDSAMYFCARTGTSGRDGELFFGEGSRLTVL.